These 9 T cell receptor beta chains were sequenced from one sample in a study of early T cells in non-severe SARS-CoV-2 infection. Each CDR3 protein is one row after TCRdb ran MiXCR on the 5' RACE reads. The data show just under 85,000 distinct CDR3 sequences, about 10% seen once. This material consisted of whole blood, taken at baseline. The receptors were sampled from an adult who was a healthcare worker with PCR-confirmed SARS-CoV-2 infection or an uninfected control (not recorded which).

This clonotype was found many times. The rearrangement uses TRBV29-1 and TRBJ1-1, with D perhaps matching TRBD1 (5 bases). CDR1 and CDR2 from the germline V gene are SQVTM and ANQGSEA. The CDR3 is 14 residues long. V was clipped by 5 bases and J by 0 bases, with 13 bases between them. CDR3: CSVRGLGVNTEAFF. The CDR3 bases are TGCAGCGTTCGGGGACTTGGGGTGAACACTGAAGCTTTCTTT.

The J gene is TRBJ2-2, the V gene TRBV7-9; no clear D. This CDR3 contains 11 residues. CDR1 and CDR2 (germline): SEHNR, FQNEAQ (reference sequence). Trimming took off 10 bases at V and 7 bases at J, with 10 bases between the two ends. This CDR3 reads CATSRVGELFF. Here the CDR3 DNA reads TGTGCCACCAGTAGGGTCGGGGAGCTGTTTTTT.

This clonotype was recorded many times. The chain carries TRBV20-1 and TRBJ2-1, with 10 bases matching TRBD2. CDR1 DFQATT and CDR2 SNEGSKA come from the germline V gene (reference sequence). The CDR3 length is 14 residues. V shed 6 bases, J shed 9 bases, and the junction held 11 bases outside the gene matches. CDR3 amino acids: CSAPSGRANSEQFF. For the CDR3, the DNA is TGCAGTGCACCGAGCGGGAGGGCCAACAGTGAGCAGTTCTTC.

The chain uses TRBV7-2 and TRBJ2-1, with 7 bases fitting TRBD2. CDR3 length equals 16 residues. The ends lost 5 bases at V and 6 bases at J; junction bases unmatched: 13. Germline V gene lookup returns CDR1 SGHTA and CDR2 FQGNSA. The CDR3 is CASSLLGLGPTNEQFF. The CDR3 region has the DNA TGTGCCAGCAGCCTACTAGGACTAGGCCCGACCAATGAGCAGTTCTTC.

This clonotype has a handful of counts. This chain's CDR3 is CASSSLGETYEQYF. The CDR3 DNA reads as TGTGCCAGCAGTTCGTTGGGGGAAACCTACGAGCAGTACTTC. The chain links TRBV28 to TRBJ2-7, with D tentatively TRBD1 or TRBD2 (5 bases each). Germline CDR1 is MDHEN and CDR2 is SYDVKM. The CDR3 is 14 residues long. Trimming took 4 bases from V and 2 from J, leaving 12 bases between them.

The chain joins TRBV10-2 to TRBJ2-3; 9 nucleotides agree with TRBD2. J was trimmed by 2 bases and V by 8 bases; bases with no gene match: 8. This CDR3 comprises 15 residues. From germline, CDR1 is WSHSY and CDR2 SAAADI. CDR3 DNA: TGCGCCAGCCAGTCCCTAGCGGGACCCACAGATACGCAGTATTTT. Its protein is CASQSLAGPTDTQYF.

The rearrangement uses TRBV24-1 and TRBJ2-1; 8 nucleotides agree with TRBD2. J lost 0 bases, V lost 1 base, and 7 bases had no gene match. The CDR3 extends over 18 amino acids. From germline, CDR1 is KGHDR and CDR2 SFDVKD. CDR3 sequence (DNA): TGTGCCACCAGTGATTTTGGGACTAGTCTAAGCTCCTACAATGAGCAGTTCTTC. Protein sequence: CATSDFGTSLSSYNEQFF.

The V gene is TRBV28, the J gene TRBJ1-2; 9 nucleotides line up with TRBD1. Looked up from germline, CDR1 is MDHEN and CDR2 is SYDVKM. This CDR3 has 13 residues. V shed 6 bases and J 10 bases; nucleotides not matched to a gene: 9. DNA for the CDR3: TGTGCCAGCAGACCCCGGGACAGGGCTGCCTACACCTTC. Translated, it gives CASRPRDRAAYTF.

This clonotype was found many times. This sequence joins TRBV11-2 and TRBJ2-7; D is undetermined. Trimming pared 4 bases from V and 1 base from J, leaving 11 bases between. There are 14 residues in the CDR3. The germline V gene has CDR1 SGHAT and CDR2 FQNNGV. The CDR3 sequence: CASSSPTSSYEQYF. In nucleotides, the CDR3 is TGTGCCAGCAGCTCCCCGACAAGTTCCTACGAGCAGTACTTC.